The 29 T cell receptor beta chains given below trace back to one sample, sequenced in a study of blood T cell repertoires in COVID-19. Produced via immunoSEQ multiplex PCR; TCRdb's table is partial and in-frame only. The table shows about 290,000 clones, with roughly 91% occurring only once. The sequencing input was peripheral blood. These receptor sequences come from a woman aged 25 to 39 with COVID-19, enrolled during active disease.

The CDR3 DNA reads TGTGCCAGCAGCTTGGGGGACTCTAGCAATCAGCCCCAGCATTTT. Translation gives CASSLGDSSNQPQHF. This chain links TRBV5-8 with TRBJ1-5; D might be TRBD1 (5 bases). This CDR3 is built from 15 residues. The germline gives CDR1 SGHTS, CDR2 YDEGEE. The germline V and J ends were trimmed by 0 bases and 0 bases, with 7 bases remaining between them.

The chain couples TRBV30 to TRBJ1-1; tentatively, D is TRBD1 (5 bases). V gave up 4 bases and J gave up 0 bases, with 12 bases separating them. This CDR3 has 14 residues. Germline loops: CDR1 GTSNPN, CDR2 SVGIG (reference sequence). CDR3 coding DNA: TGTGCCTGGACTCCCAACAGGTTGAACACTGAAGCTTTCTTT. Amino acids: CAWTPNRLNTEAFF.

On this clone: Other nucleotide sequences from this sample produce the same CDR3. J is TRBJ1-5 and V is TRBV4-1; 8 bases align to TRBD1. Trimming cost V 1 base and J 6 bases; bases outside gene matches: 5. Germline V lookup: CDR1 MGHRA, CDR2 YSYEKL. The CDR3 is 15 amino acids. DNA for the CDR3: TGCGCCAGCAGCCAAGGGGAACAGGGGGGTCAGCCCCAGCATTTT. Amino acid sequence: CASSQGEQGGQPQHF.

The chain has TRBV7-2 and TRBJ2-1, with TRBD2 matching over 8 bases. Trimming removed 1 base from V and 6 bases from J; junction bases left unmatched: 5. The germline V gene encodes CDR1 SGHTA and CDR2 FQGNSA. There are 15 residues in the CDR3. The CDR3 region is CASSLVGTRGNEQFF. The DNA for the CDR3 is TGTGCCAGCAGCTTAGTAGGGACTAGGGGCAATGAGCAGTTCTTC.

Regarding this clone: At one boundary the junction diverges from the germline segment, which might be a read error. The V and J genes are TRBV9 and TRBJ2-7; D is ambiguous. CDR1 and CDR2 from the germline V gene are SGDLS and YYNGEE. CDR3 length equals 17 residues. CDR3 loop: CASSVGLASSGSDEQYF. CDR3 nucleotide sequence: TGTGCCAGCAGCGTAGGATTGGCAAGTTCAGGCTCCGACGAGCAGTACTTC.

This clone appeared once. This chain connects TRBV3-1 (or the pseudogene TRBV3-2) to TRBJ1-6; no clear D. The ends were cut back, 1 base at V and 5 bases at J, with 18 bases in the middle. The length of the CDR3 is 18 residues. Germline assignment: CDR1 LGHDT and CDR2 YNNKEL (reference sequence). DNA of the CDR3: TGTGCCAGCAGCCAAGGTGGGAGACGGAGGGTTAATAATTCACCCCTCCACTTT. Translation gives CASSQGGRRRVNNSPLHF.

This clone was observed a few times. This chain connects TRBV6-4 to TRBJ1-1, with 8 nucleotides matching TRBD1. The V gene's germline CDR1 is MRHNA and CDR2 SNTAGT. J gave up 5 bases and V 5 bases, and 7 bases lay outside the gene matches. The CDR3 is 14 residues long. CDR3 residues: CASSPGTGITEAFF. As DNA, the CDR3 is TGTGCCAGCAGTCCCGGGACAGGAATAACTGAAGCTTTCTTT.

The J gene is TRBJ1-1, the V gene TRBV12-3 or TRBV12-4; the match to TRBD1 covers 8 bases. The length of the CDR3 is 13 residues. V lost 6 bases, J lost 6 bases, and 6 bases stayed unmatched. CDR3 amino acids: CASRGTGRPEAFF. CDR3 sequence (DNA): TGTGCCAGCAGGGGGACAGGTAGACCTGAAGCTTTCTTT.

The CDR3 coding sequence is TGTGCCAGCAGCTTCGGGGACAGGGGAGGGGGTCAGCCCCAGCATTTT. The encoded protein is CASSFGDRGGGQPQHF. The chain employs TRBV5-6 and TRBJ1-5, with 10 bases aligning to TRBD1. The CDR3 has 16 amino acids. The J segment lost 6 bases and the V segment lost 2 bases, leaving 8 bases of the junction unmatched. Germline CDR1 SGHDT, CDR2 YYEEEE.

In this sample, this clone turned up a few times. The CDR3 sequence: CASSRTDSNNSPLHF. CDR3 coding DNA: TGTGCCAGCAGCCGGACGGACAGTAATAATTCACCCCTCCACTTT. The chain recombines TRBV3-1 (or the pseudogene TRBV3-2) with TRBJ1-6, with D possibly matching TRBD1 (6 bases). The CDR3 loop spans 15 amino acids. The V gene lost 4 bases and the J gene lost 5 bases, with 12 bases spanning the gap. Germline CDR1 and CDR2: LGHDT and YNNKEL (reference sequence).

The J gene is TRBJ1-6, the V gene TRBV13; TRBD1 aligns across 7 bases. The CDR3 contains 16 residues. The J segment lost 7 bases and the V segment lost 5 bases, leaving 11 bases of the junction unmatched. Per the germline V gene, CDR1 is PRHDT and CDR2 is FYEKMQ (reference sequence). The CDR3 DNA reads TGTGCCAGCAGCATCGGACAGGCCTTCAAGAATTCACCCCTCCACTTT. As protein: CASSIGQAFKNSPLHF.

CDR3 amino acids: CASRGGLWNTIYF. In nucleotides, the CDR3 is TGTGCCAGCAGGGGGGGATTGTGGAACACCATATATTTT. V usage is TRBV12-3 or TRBV12-4 and J usage is TRBJ1-3, with a tentative D call TRBD1 (5 bases). CDR3 size: 13 residues. Trimming removed 6 bases at V and 7 bases at J, with 13 bases between.

V is TRBV11-3 and J is TRBJ2-3; 8 bases match TRBD1. The junction had 10 bases not matched to a gene; V was cut back by 4 bases and J by 7 bases. The CDR3 runs 15 residues. Looked up from germline, CDR1 is SGHNT and CDR2 is YENEEA. Here the CDR3 reads CASSSGQGSLNTQYF. Written as DNA, the CDR3 is TGTGCCAGCAGCTCCGGACAGGGAAGTTTAAATACGCAGTATTTT.

This clone was detected once. The chain uses TRBV19 and TRBJ2-1; the match to TRBD2 covers 8 bases. The CDR3 length is 17 residues. Germline-derived CDR1 and CDR2 are LNHDA and SQIVND (reference sequence). The ends lost 5 bases at V and 2 bases at J; junction bases unmatched: 11. The CDR3 protein is CASSPAGGPKAYNEQFF. CDR3 DNA sequence: TGTGCCAGTAGTCCGGCGGGGGGTCCGAAGGCCTACAATGAGCAGTTCTTC. The variable domain in full, with the rest retrieved from reference TRBV19 and TRBJ2-1, is DGGITQSPKYLFRKEGQNVTLSCEQNLNHDAMYWYRQDPGQGLRLIYYSQIVNDFQKGDIAEGYSVSREKKESFPLTVTSAQKNPTAFYLCASSPAGGPKAYNEQFFGPGTRLTVL.

V and J are TRBV9 and TRBJ2-1; 7 nucleotides line up with TRBD1. CDR1 is SGDLS, CDR2 YYNGEE, per germline. This CDR3 is built from 15 residues. Germline trimming cut 6 bases from V and 4 bases from J; bases unmatched to any gene: 10. CDR3 nucleotide sequence: TGTGCCAGCACCCCTGGGGACAGCGTATACAATGAGCAGTTCTTC. Amino acids: CASTPGDSVYNEQFF.

The gene calls are TRBV27 and TRBJ1-5; 9 nucleotides match TRBD1. Germline V gene lookup returns CDR1 MNHEY and CDR2 SMNVEV (reference sequence). V lost 6 bases and J lost 4; bases outside the gene matches: 4. The CDR3 extends over 14 amino acids. DNA for the CDR3: TGTGCCAGCAGAATGGGACAGGGAAATCAGCCCCAGCATTTT. This codes for CASRMGQGNQPQHF.

V and J are TRBV11-2 and TRBJ1-2, with 10 bases lining up with TRBD1. Unmatched junction bases numbered 6, after V lost 3 bases and J lost 8 bases. The CDR3 contains 14 residues. In germline, CDR1 is SGHAT, CDR2 FQNNGV. The DNA for the CDR3 is TGTGCCAGCAGCTTCGACGGGACAGGGGTGGGCTACACCTTC. As protein: CASSFDGTGVGYTF.

This chain uses TRBV24-1 with TRBJ2-1; perhaps TRBD2 as D (6 bases). Germline-derived CDR1 and CDR2 are KGHDR and SFDVKD. V lost 9 bases and J 8 bases, leaving 10 bases between the germline ends. The CDR3 loop spans 11 amino acids. The CDR3 DNA reads as TGTGCCACCCGCTGGGGGGATGAGCAGTTCTTC. Translation: CATRWGDEQFF.

The chain recombines TRBV2 with TRBJ1-5, with TRBD1 matching 8 bases. This CDR3 has 14 residues. The germline V gene has CDR1 SNHLY and CDR2 FYNNEI. The junction had 1 base not matched to a gene; V was cut back by 6 bases and J by 0 bases. CDR3 sequence: CASRDRVSNQPQHF. CDR3 coding DNA: TGTGCCAGCAGGGACAGGGTTAGCAATCAGCCCCAGCATTTT.

This chain joins TRBV5-4 and TRBJ2-7, with 8 bases identical to TRBD1. The CDR3 totals 14 residues. The V gene end was trimmed by 4 bases and the J gene end by 6 bases; junction bases not matched to a gene: 9. The germline V gene encodes CDR1 SGHNT and CDR2 YYREEE (reference sequence). DNA of the CDR3: TGTGCCAGCAGCCCCGCCGGGACAGGCATCGAGCAGTACTTC. Translating it yields CASSPAGTGIEQYF.

This rearrangement joins TRBV21-1 to TRBJ1-5. TRBV21-1 is reported as a pseudogene. The CDR3 runs to 16 residues. The CDR3 DNA reads TGTGCCAGCAGCAAATTAGGGAGCTTCTACAATCAGCCCCAGCATTTT. Protein: CASSKLGSFYNQPQHF.

The V and J genes are TRBV5-5 and TRBJ1-1; a possible D gene is TRBD1 (6 bases). V was trimmed by 2 bases and J by 4 bases, leaving 12 bases between them. From germline, CDR1 is SGHKS and CDR2 YYEKEE (reference sequence). CDR3 length: 14 amino acids. The CDR3 bases are TGTGCCAGCAGCTTCCAGGGGACACGCACTGAAGCTTTCTTT. Translating gives CASSFQGTRTEAFF.

This clone appeared a few times. The chain joins TRBV11-1 to TRBJ2-7, with D possibly TRBD2 on 6 matching bases. This CDR3 has 13 residues. Trimming stripped 3 bases from V and 4 bases from J, with 10 bases between. CDR1 and CDR2 (germline): SGHAT, FQDESV (reference sequence). CDR3 sequence: CASSFLGRYEQYF. CDR3 coding DNA: TGTGCCAGCAGCTTTTTAGGGAGGTACGAGCAGTACTTC.

CDR3 nucleotides: TGTGCCAGCAGTTACTCCAGGGGTGGGAACACCATATATTTT. It is translated as CASSYSRGGNTIYF. The chain employs TRBV6-6 and TRBJ1-3; a weak D match, TRBD1 (6 bases). The CDR3 spans 14 residues. The germline V gene has CDR1 MNHNY and CDR2 SVGAGI (reference sequence). V lost 0 bases and J 7 bases, leaving 10 bases between the germline ends.

The chain has TRBV7-6 and TRBJ1-3; D not certain. The CDR3 extends over 15 amino acids. V shed 3 bases and J shed 0 bases, with 9 bases lying between them. From germline, CDR1 is SGHVS and CDR2 FNYEAQ. CDR3 DNA: TGTGCCAGCAGCTTGCAACTTAGCTCTGGAAACACCATATATTTT. Translated: CASSLQLSSGNTIYF.

This sequence joins TRBV29-1 and TRBJ2-7; 7 bases map to TRBD1. Germline lookup yields CDR1 SQVTM and CDR2 ANQGSEA. J lost 3 bases, V lost 6 bases, and 8 bases had no gene match. This CDR3 is 13 amino acids long. CDR3 coding DNA: TGCAGCGTCTACACCCGGGACAGCTACGAGCAGTACTTC. Its translation is CSVYTRDSYEQYF.

The rearrangement links TRBV7-2 to TRBJ1-2; D is possibly TRBD1 (5 bases). CDR1 is SGHTA and CDR2 is FQGNSA in the germline V gene. CDR3 size: 13 residues. Trimming pared 4 bases from V and 4 bases from J, leaving 10 bases between. The CDR3 protein is CASSSRDSYGYTF. As DNA, the CDR3 is TGTGCCAGCAGCTCGCGGGACTCCTATGGCTACACCTTC.

The rearrangement joins TRBV6-2 or TRBV6-3 to TRBJ1-5; a possible D gene is TRBD1 (6 bases). Trimming pared 2 bases from V and 9 bases from J, leaving 17 bases between. This CDR3 comprises 15 residues. Germline values: CDR1 MNHEY, CDR2 SVGEGT. CDR3 nucleotides: TGTGCCAGCAGTTACCGCAGGGGTCCGTTTGGGCCCCAGCATTTT. Its protein product is CASSYRRGPFGPQHF.

The chain employs TRBV5-8 and TRBJ2-1, with 9 bases aligning to TRBD2. V dropped 0 bases and J dropped 3; count of bases not matched to a gene: 1. CDR1 is SGHTS, CDR2 YDEGEE, per germline. There are 15 residues in the CDR3. CDR3: CASSLGRGGYNEQFF. The CDR3 DNA reads as TGTGCCAGCAGCTTGGGGCGGGGGGGCTACAATGAGCAGTTCTTC.